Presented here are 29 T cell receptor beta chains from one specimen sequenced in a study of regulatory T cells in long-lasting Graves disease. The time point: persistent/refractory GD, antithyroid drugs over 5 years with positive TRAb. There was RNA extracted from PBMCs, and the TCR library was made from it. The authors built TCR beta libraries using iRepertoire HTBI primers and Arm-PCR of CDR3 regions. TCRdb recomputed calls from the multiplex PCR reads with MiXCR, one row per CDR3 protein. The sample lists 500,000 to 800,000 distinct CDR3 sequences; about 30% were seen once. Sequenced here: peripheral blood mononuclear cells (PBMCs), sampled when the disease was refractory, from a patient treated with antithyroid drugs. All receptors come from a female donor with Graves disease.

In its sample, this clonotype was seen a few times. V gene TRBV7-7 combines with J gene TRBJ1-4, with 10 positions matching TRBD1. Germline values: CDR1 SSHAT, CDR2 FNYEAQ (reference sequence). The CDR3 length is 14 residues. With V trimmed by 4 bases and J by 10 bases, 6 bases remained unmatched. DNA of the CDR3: TGTGCCAGCAGCTCCGGGACAGGGGCAGGAAAACTGTTTTTT. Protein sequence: CASSSGTGAGKLFF.

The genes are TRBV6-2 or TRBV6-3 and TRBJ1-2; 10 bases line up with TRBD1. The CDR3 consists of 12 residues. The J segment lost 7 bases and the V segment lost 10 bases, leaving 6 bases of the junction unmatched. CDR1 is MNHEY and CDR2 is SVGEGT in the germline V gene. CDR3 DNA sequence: TGTGCCACCCAAGGACAGGGGGTTGGCTACACCTTC. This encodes CATQGQGVGYTF.

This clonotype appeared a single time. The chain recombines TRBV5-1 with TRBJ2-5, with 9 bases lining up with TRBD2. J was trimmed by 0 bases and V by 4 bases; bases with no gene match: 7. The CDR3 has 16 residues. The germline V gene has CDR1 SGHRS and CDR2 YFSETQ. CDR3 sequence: CASSPGTSSYQETQYF. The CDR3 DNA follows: TGCGCCAGCAGCCCCGGGACTAGCTCGTACCAAGAGACCCAGTACTTC.

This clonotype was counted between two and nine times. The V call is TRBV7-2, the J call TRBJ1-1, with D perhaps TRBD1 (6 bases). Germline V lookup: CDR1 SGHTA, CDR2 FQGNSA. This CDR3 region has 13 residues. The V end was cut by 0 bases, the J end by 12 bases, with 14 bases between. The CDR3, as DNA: TGTGCCAGCAGCTTAGCCGCGGGGGCGGATACTTTCTTT. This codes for CASSLAAGADTFF.

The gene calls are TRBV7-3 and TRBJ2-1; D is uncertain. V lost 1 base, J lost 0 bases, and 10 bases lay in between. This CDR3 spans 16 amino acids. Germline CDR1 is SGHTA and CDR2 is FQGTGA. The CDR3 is CASSLMDGVSYNEQFF. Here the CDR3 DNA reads TGTGCCAGCAGCTTAATGGACGGAGTCTCCTACAATGAGCAGTTCTTC.

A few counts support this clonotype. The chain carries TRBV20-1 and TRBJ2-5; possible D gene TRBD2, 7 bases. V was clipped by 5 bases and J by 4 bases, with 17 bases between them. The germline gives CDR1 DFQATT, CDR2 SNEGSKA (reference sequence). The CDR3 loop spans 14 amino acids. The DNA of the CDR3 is TGCAGTGCTGGGGGAGGGGGACGTTTAGAGACCCAGTACTTC. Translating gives CSAGGGGRLETQYF.

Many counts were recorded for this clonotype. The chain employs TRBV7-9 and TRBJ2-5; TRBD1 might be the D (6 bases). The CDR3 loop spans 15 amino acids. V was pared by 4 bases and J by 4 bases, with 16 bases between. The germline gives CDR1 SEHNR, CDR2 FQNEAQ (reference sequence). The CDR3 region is CASSSPPQGTETQYF. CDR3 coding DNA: TGTGCCAGCAGCTCCCCCCCACAGGGAACAGAGACCCAGTACTTC.

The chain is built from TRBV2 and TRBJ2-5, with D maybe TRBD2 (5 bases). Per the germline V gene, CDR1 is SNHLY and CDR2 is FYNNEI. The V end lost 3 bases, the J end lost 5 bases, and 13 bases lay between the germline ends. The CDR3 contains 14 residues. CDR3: CASSEGSVVETQYF. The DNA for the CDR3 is TGTGCCAGCAGTGAGGGGAGTGTTGTGGAGACCCAGTACTTC.

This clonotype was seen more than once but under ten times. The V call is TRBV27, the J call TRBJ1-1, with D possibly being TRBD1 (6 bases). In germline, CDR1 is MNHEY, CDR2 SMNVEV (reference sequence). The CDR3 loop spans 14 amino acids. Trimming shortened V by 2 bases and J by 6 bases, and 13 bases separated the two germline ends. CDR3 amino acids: CASSLGDTSSEAFF. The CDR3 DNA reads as TGTGCCAGCAGTTTAGGGGACACTTCGTCTGAAGCTTTCTTT.

The CDR3 loop reads CSVYRGRTDTQYF. In DNA form, the CDR3 reads TGCAGTGTCTACAGAGGGCGCACAGATACGCAGTATTTT. This sequence joins TRBV20-1 and TRBJ2-3, with D possibly matching TRBD2 (5 bases). This CDR3 has 13 residues. Trimming left V 7 bases short and J 1 base short, with 12 bases between. The V gene's germline CDR1 is DFQATT and CDR2 SNEGSKA (reference sequence).

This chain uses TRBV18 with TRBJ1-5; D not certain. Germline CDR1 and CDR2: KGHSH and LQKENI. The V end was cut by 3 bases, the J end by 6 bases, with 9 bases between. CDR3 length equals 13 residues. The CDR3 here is CASSPNRGQPQHF. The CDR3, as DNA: TGTGCCAGCTCACCTAACCGAGGTCAGCCCCAGCATTTT.

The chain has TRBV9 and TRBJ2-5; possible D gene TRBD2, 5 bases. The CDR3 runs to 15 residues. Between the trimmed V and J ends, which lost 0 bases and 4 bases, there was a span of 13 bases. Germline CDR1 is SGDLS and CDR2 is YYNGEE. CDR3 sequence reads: CASSVAEGVAETQYF. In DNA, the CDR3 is TGTGCCAGCAGCGTAGCAGAGGGAGTTGCAGAGACCCAGTACTTC.

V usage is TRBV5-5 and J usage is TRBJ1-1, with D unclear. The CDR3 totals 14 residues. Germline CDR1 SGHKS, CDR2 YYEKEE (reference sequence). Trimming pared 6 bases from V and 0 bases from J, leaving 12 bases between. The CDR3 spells CASTRTWLNTEAFF. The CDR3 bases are TGTGCCAGCACCCGAACTTGGTTGAACACTGAAGCTTTCTTT.

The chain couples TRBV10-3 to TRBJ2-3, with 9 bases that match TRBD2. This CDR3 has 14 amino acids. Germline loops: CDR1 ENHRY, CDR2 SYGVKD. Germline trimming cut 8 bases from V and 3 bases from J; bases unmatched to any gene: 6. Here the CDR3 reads CAIHSGSLTDTQYF. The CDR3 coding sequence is TGTGCCATCCATAGCGGGAGCTTGACAGATACGCAGTATTTT.

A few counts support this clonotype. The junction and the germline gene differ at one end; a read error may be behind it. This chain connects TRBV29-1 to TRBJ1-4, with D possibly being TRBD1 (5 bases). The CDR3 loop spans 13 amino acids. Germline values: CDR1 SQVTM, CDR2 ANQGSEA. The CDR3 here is CSVEGTANEKLFF. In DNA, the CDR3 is TGCAGCGTCGAAGGGACGGCGAATGAAAAACTGTTTTTT.

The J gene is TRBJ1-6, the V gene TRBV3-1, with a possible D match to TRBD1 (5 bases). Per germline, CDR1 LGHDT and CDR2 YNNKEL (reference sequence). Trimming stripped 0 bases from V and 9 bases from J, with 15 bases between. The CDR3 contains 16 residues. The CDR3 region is CASSQDYRGVSSPLHF. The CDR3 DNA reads TGTGCCAGCAGCCAAGACTATCGAGGGGTTAGTTCACCCCTCCACTTT.

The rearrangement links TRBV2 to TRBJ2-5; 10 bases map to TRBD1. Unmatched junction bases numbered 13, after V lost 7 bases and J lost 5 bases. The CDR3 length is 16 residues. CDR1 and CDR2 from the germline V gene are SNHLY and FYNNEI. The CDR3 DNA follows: TGTGCCAGCAATGGCCCTCCGGGACAGGGGAGGGAGACCCAGTACTTC. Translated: CASNGPPGQGRETQYF.

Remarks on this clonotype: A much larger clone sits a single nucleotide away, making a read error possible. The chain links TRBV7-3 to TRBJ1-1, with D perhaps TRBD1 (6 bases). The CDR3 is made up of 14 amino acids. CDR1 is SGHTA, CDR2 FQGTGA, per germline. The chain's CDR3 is CASSYDRSNTGAFF. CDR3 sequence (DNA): TGTGCCAGCAGCTACGACAGGTCGAACACTGGAGCTTTCTTT. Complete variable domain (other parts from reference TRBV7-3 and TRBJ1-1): GAGVSQTPSNKVTEKGKYVELRCDPISGHTALYWYRQSLGQGPEFLIYFQGTGAADDSGLPNDRFFAVRPEGSVSTLKIQRTERGDSAVYLCASSYDRSNTGAFFGQGTRLTVV.

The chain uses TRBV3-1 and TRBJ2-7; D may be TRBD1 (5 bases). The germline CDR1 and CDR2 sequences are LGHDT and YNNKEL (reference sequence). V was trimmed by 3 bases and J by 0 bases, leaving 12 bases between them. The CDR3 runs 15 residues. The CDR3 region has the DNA TGTGCCAGCAGCCAGGGGCCTGCGGCCTCCTACGAGCAGTACTTC. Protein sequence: CASSQGPAASYEQYF.

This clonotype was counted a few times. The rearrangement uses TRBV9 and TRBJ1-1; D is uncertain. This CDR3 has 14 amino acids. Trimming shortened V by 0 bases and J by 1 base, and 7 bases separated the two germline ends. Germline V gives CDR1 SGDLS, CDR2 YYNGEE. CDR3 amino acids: CASSVVSQNTEAFF. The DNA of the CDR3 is TGTGCCAGCAGCGTAGTCTCCCAGAACACTGAAGCTTTCTTT. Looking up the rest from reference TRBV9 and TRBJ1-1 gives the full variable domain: DSGVTQTPKHLITATGQRVTLRCSPRSGDLSVYWYQQSLDQGLQFLIQYYNGEERAKGNILERFSAQQFPDLHSELNLSSLELGDSALYFCASSVVSQNTEAFFGQGTRLTVV.

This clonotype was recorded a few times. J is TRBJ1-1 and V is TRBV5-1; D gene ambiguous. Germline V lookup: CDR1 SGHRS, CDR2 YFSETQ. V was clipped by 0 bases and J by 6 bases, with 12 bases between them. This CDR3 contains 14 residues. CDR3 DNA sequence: TGCGCCAGCAGCTTGGCTCTGGGTAACGCTGAAGCTTTCTTT. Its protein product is CASSLALGNAEAFF.

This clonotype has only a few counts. CDR3 sequence: CASRVTGTSEQYF. In DNA, the CDR3 is TGTGCCAGCAGGGTGACAGGGACTTCCGAGCAGTACTTC. V and J are TRBV28 and TRBJ2-7; a weak D match, TRBD1 (7 bases). V shed 6 bases and J shed 6 bases, with 15 bases lying between them. This CDR3 has 13 residues. CDR1 MDHEN and CDR2 SYDVKM come from the germline V gene.

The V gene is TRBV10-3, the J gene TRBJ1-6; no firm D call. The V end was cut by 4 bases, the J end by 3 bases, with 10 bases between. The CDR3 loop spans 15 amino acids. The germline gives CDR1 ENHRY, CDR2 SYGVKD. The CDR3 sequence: CAISGTQNYNSPLHF. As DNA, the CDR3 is TGTGCCATCAGTGGGACCCAGAACTATAATTCACCCCTCCACTTT.

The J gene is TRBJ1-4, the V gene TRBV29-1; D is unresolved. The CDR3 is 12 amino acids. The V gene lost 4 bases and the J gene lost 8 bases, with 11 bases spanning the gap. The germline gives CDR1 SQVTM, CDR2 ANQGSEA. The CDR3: CSVAIVEEKLFF. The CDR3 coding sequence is TGCAGCGTTGCAATAGTGGAAGAAAAACTGTTTTTT.

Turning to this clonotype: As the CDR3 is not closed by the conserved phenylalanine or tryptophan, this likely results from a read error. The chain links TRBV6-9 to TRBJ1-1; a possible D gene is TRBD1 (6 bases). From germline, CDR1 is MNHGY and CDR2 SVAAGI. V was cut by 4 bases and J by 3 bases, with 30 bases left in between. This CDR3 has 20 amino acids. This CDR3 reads CASSCFSNLDSCLYDTEAFL. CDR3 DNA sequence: TGTGCCAGCAGTTGTTTTTCCAACTTGGACAGTTGTTTGTACGACACTGAAGCTTTCCTT.

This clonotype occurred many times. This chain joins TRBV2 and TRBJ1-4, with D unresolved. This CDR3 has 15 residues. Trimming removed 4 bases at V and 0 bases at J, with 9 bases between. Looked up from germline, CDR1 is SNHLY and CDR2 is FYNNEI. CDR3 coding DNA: TGTGCCAGCAGTGGGGAGTTTGCAACTAATGAAAAACTGTTTTTT. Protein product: CASSGEFATNEKLFF.

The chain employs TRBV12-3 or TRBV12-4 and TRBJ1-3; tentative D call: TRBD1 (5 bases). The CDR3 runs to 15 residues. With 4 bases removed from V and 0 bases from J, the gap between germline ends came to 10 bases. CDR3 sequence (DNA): TGTGCCAGCAGTTCGTACAGGAGCTCTGGAAACACCATATATTTT. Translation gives CASSSYRSSGNTIYF.

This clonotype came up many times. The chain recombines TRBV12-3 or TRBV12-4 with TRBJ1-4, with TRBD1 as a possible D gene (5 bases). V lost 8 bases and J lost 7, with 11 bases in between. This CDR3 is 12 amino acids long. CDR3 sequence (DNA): TGTGCCAGCCTCGGGGGGGTTGAAAAACTGTTTTTT. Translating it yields CASLGGVEKLFF.

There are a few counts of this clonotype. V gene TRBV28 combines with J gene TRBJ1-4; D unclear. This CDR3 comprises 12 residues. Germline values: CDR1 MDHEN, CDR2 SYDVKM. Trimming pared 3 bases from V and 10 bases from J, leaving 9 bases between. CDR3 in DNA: TGTGCCAGCAGTTTGGACGGCAGAAAACTGTTTTTT. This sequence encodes CASSLDGRKLFF. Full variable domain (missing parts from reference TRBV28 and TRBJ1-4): DVKVTQSSRYLVKRTGEKVFLECVQDMDHENMFWYRQDPGLGLRLIYFSYDVKMKEKGDIPEGYSVSREKKERFSLILESASTNQTSMYLCASSLDGRKLFFGSGTQLSVL.